One and the same sample provided the 28 T cell receptor beta chains below, sequenced in a study of blood T cell repertoires in COVID-19. The data were produced by immunoSEQ multiplex PCR, yet TCRdb's version contains in-frame clones alone and is incomplete. The sample lists about 170,000 clones, 85% seen once, with about 3% in the top ten. The sample consisted of peripheral blood. The receptor source for this set is a human donor with acute or convalescent COVID-19. The donor label of this sample is uncertain.

The rearrangement links TRBV10-3 to TRBJ1-1; 7 bases match TRBD1. This CDR3 spans 14 amino acids. Germline values: CDR1 ENHRY, CDR2 SYGVKD. Unmatched junction bases numbered 3, after V lost 4 bases and J lost 1 base. CDR3 region: CAISGQGQNTEAFF. DNA for the CDR3: TGTGCCATCAGTGGACAGGGCCAGAACACTGAAGCTTTCTTT.

The chain links TRBV3-1 (or the pseudogene TRBV3-2) to TRBJ1-3; D uncertain. V was shortened by 7 bases and J by 3 bases, with 4 bases between the two germline ends. This CDR3 region has 11 residues. Germline loops: CDR1 LGHDT, CDR2 YNNKEL (reference sequence). CDR3 protein: CASTVGNTIYF. CDR3 coding DNA: TGTGCCAGCACTGTTGGAAACACCATATATTTT.

The gene calls are TRBV7-3 and TRBJ2-1, with D perhaps TRBD2 (6 bases). The V end lost 5 bases, the J end lost 0 bases, and 20 bases lay between the germline ends. This CDR3 is 18 amino acids long. CDR1 and CDR2 (germline): SGHTA, FQGTGA. CDR3 sequence reads: CASSPRSSGSSSYNEQFF. For the CDR3, the DNA is TGTGCCAGCAGCCCTAGGTCCAGCGGGTCGAGCTCCTACAATGAGCAGTTCTTC.

V usage is TRBV18 and J usage is TRBJ1-2, with a tentative D call TRBD1 (6 bases). The germline V gene encodes CDR1 KGHSH and CDR2 LQKENI. Trimming removed 2 bases from V and 2 bases from J, with 12 bases in between. The CDR3 runs to 15 residues. The CDR3 coding sequence is TGTGCCAGCTCACCAGTCAGACAGGCCAACTATGGCTACACCTTC. Translation: CASSPVRQANYGYTF.

J is TRBJ1-5 and V is TRBV15; D may be TRBD1 (6 bases). Deletions cut 0 bases from V and 6 bases from J, with 18 bases between. Germline CDR1 reads LNHNV; CDR2 reads YYDKDF (reference sequence). The CDR3 runs 17 residues. CDR3 region: CATSRDWGQGKSQPQHF. The CDR3 DNA follows: TGTGCCACCAGCAGAGATTGGGGTCAGGGGAAGAGTCAGCCCCAGCATTTT.

The chain carries TRBV3-1 (or the pseudogene TRBV3-2) and TRBJ1-6, with 8 nucleotides matching TRBD1. The germline CDR1 and CDR2 sequences are LGHDT and YNNKEL (reference sequence). V shed 6 bases, J shed 8 bases, and the junction held 6 bases outside the gene matches. This CDR3 region has 14 residues. CDR3 sequence reads: CASRLGQGYSPLHF. DNA of the CDR3: TGTGCCAGCAGACTTGGACAGGGCTATTCACCCCTCCACTTT.

The rearrangement uses TRBV7-9 and TRBJ2-1; weak D call: TRBD2 (7 bases). CDR1 is SEHNR and CDR2 is FQNEAQ in the germline V gene (reference sequence). The CDR3 spans 15 residues. Between the trimmed V and J ends, which lost 3 bases and 4 bases, there was a span of 13 bases. The CDR3 reads CASSFGGAAYNEQFF. The CDR3 DNA follows: TGTGCCAGCAGCTTTGGGGGGGCGGCTTACAATGAGCAGTTCTTC. Supplemented by reference TRBV7-9 and TRBJ2-1, the full variable domain reads DTGVSQNPRHKITKRGQNVTFRCDPISEHNRLYWYRQTLGQGPEFLTYFQNEAQLEKSRLLSDRFSAERPKGSFSTLEIQRTEQGDSAMYLCASSFGGAAYNEQFFGPGTRLTVL.

J is TRBJ1-1 and V is TRBV6-2 or TRBV6-3; D remains ambiguous. CDR1 MNHEY and CDR2 SVGEGT come from the germline V gene. Trimming took 2 bases from V and 3 from J, leaving 22 bases between them. This CDR3 has 18 residues. CDR3 DNA sequence: TGTGCCAGCAGTTACGTCGAGACACGGGGTCTTAGGGACACTGAAGCTTTCTTT. Amino acids: CASSYVETRGLRDTEAFF.

V gene TRBV6-5 combines with J gene TRBJ1-5; a weak D match, TRBD1 (6 bases). This CDR3 is built from 13 residues. The V end lost 8 bases, the J end lost 1 base, and 9 bases lay between the germline ends. Per the germline V gene, CDR1 is MNHEY and CDR2 is SVGAGI. CDR3 region: CASDRLSNQPQHF. The CDR3 region has the DNA TGTGCCAGCGACAGGCTAAGCAATCAGCCCCAGCATTTT.

The J gene is TRBJ2-1, the V gene TRBV6-2 or TRBV6-3; TRBD2 agrees at 8 bases. CDR1 and CDR2 (germline): MNHEY, SVGEGT. This CDR3 spans 15 amino acids. V lost 5 bases to trimming and J lost 2 bases; unmatched junction nucleotides: 5. The CDR3 sequence: CASSTAGGPYNEQFF. In DNA, the CDR3 is TGTGCCAGCAGTACCGCGGGGGGTCCCTACAATGAGCAGTTCTTC.

The rearrangement uses TRBV18 and TRBJ2-2; D possibly corresponds to TRBD1 (5 bases). Trimming removed 3 bases at V and 5 bases at J, with 19 bases between. CDR3 size: 17 residues. The germline gives CDR1 KGHSH, CDR2 LQKENI. Here the CDR3 reads CASSPQPGSVETGELFF. The CDR3 region has the DNA TGTGCCAGCTCACCCCAGCCAGGGTCCGTTGAGACCGGGGAGCTGTTTTTT.

V usage is TRBV11-3 and J usage is TRBJ1-2; D gene uncertain. The CDR3 is 13 residues long. CDR1 is SGHNT, CDR2 YENEEA, per germline. Trimming removed 5 bases at V and 6 bases at J, with 13 bases between. The chain's CDR3 is CASSPGSEHGYTF. The DNA of the CDR3 is TGTGCCAGCAGCCCCGGCAGCGAGCATGGCTACACCTTC.

This sequence joins TRBV10-1 and TRBJ1-1; no definite D call. The CDR3 runs to 17 residues. Trimming took 0 bases from V and 1 from J, leaving 15 bases between them. The germline CDR1 and CDR2 sequences are WNHNN and SYGVQD (reference sequence). CDR3 bases: TGCGCCAGCAGTGAGTCGAGACTAATCCTTCCGAACACTGAAGCTTTCTTT. Encoded protein: CASSESRLILPNTEAFF.

V usage is TRBV6-5 and J usage is TRBJ2-7; D perhaps matches TRBD2 (5 bases). Germline CDR1 MNHEY, CDR2 SVGAGI. Between the trimmed V and J ends, which lost 0 bases and 2 bases, there was a span of 14 bases. The CDR3 runs 16 residues. CDR3 sequence reads: CASSYSAGLSTYEQYF. The CDR3 DNA reads TGTGCCAGCAGTTACTCGGCGGGCCTCAGTACCTACGAGCAGTACTTC.

The V and J genes are TRBV2 and TRBJ1-1; possible D gene TRBD1, 6 bases. Germline CDR1 and CDR2: SNHLY and FYNNEI. Trimming left V 8 bases short and J 3 bases short, with 16 bases between. The CDR3 has 14 amino acids. The CDR3 DNA follows: TGTGCCAGCGGGGAAGGACAGCCACACACTGAAGCTTTCTTT. Amino acid sequence: CASGEGQPHTEAFF.

The chain is built from TRBV29-1 and TRBJ2-3, with D unresolved. The germline V gene encodes CDR1 SQVTM and CDR2 ANQGSEA. Trimming cost V 3 bases and J 2 bases, with 12 bases left between them. The CDR3 covers 14 residues. This CDR3 is CSVEVRTATDTQYF. CDR3 bases: TGCAGCGTTGAGGTCCGAACAGCCACAGATACGCAGTATTTT.

The V call is TRBV5-1, the J call TRBJ1-6; TRBD1 aligns across 9 bases. Germline V gene data show CDR1 as SGHRS and CDR2 as YFSETQ. This CDR3 comprises 17 residues. Losses at the gene ends were 4 bases for V and 9 bases for J; bases not matched to a gene: 14. CDR3 protein: CASSRITGGSVGSPLHF. The CDR3 DNA sequence: TGCGCCAGCAGCAGAATCACAGGGGGCTCGGTTGGTTCACCCCTCCACTTT.

The chain combines TRBV6-6 with TRBJ1-6; TRBD1 matches 7 bases. Germline CDR1 and CDR2: MNHNY and SVGAGI (reference sequence). The junction had 4 bases not matched to a gene; V was cut back by 7 bases and J by 1 base. CDR3 length equals 15 residues. The CDR3, as DNA: TGTGCCAGCAATGCAGGGGGATCCTATAATTCACCCCTCCACTTT. It codes for CASNAGGSYNSPLHF.

The chain employs TRBV5-4 and TRBJ1-2, with 8 bases that match TRBD1. CDR1 is SGHNT and CDR2 is YYREEE in the germline V gene (reference sequence). This CDR3 spans 14 amino acids. J lost 7 bases, V lost 1 base, and 6 bases had no gene match. The CDR3 protein is CASSLSQGARGYTF. CDR3 coding DNA: TGTGCCAGCAGCTTGTCCCAGGGGGCACGTGGCTACACCTTC.

The gene calls are TRBV7-8 and TRBJ1-5; D perhaps matches TRBD1 (5 bases). The CDR3 is 15 residues long. Trimming pared 1 base from V and 5 bases from J, leaving 12 bases between. The germline V gene encodes CDR1 SGHVS and CDR2 FQNEAQ. DNA for the CDR3: TGTGCCAGCAGCTTAGTTAGGGGCACGGATCAGCCCCAGCATTTT. It encodes CASSLVRGTDQPQHF.

The V call is TRBV7-6, the J call TRBJ2-7; no definite D call. This CDR3 is built from 13 residues. The germline V and J ends were trimmed by 0 bases and 4 bases, with 7 bases remaining between them. Germline assignment: CDR1 SGHVS and CDR2 FNYEAQ. The chain's CDR3 is CASSLAASYEQYF. The CDR3 bases are TGTGCCAGCAGCTTAGCAGCATCGTACGAGCAGTACTTC.

This clone was seen only a few times. The gene calls are TRBV19 and TRBJ1-5, with 8 bases identical to TRBD1. The CDR3 length is 16 residues. CDR1 and CDR2 (germline): LNHDA, SQIVND (reference sequence). V lost 6 bases and J lost 3; bases outside the gene matches: 10. CDR3 loop: CASSRTGTGINQPQHF. CDR3 sequence (DNA): TGTGCCAGTAGCAGGACCGGGACAGGCATCAATCAGCCCCAGCATTTT.

This chain uses TRBV18 with TRBJ1-1; perhaps TRBD1 as D (6 bases). Trimming removed 6 bases from V and 0 bases from J, with 17 bases in between. The CDR3 consists of 16 residues. Per the germline V gene, CDR1 is KGHSH and CDR2 is LQKENI. The CDR3 here is CASSGQGTPMNTEAFF. CDR3 DNA: TGTGCCAGCTCGGGTCAGGGGACCCCTATGAACACTGAAGCTTTCTTT.

V gene TRBV11-2 combines with J gene TRBJ2-5; the match to TRBD2 covers 7 bases. The CDR3 is 13 residues long. From germline, CDR1 is SGHAT and CDR2 FQNNGV. J gave up 9 bases and V 5 bases, and 9 bases lay outside the gene matches. CDR3 DNA sequence: TGTGCCAGCAGCGGTGCCTGGGGGAGGGCCCAGTACTTC. It is translated as CASSGAWGRAQYF.

The rearrangement uses TRBV6-2 or TRBV6-3 and TRBJ1-5; D not certain. The CDR3 is 15 residues long. Trimming shortened V by 5 bases and J by 0 bases, and 11 bases separated the two germline ends. From germline, CDR1 is MNHEY and CDR2 SVGEGT. Here the CDR3 reads CASSPNTYSNQPQHF. The CDR3, as DNA: TGTGCCAGCAGTCCAAATACATATAGCAATCAGCCCCAGCATTTT.

This chain joins TRBV7-6 and TRBJ2-3, with D maybe TRBD1 (8 bases). Trimming removed 5 bases at V and 7 bases at J, with 22 bases between. Germline CDR1 reads SGHVS; CDR2 reads FNYEAQ. This CDR3 comprises 16 residues. The CDR3 DNA is TGTGCCAGCAGCCCAACAGGACAGGGAGGGGGCAATACGCAGTATTTT. The encoded protein is CASSPTGQGGGNTQYF.

J is TRBJ1-2 and V is TRBV6-5, with 8 bases that match TRBD1. Germline V gives CDR1 MNHEY, CDR2 SVGAGI. The CDR3 loop spans 15 amino acids. V trimming: 2 bases; J trimming: 6 bases; junction bases outside the gene matches: 8. CDR3 in DNA: TGTGCCAGCAGTTACGGGGCAGGGGGCGCCGATGGCTACACCTTC. Its protein product is CASSYGAGGADGYTF.

The rearrangement uses TRBV5-6 and TRBJ1-2, with 8 positions matching TRBD1. Germline values: CDR1 SGHDT, CDR2 YYEEEE. V lost 4 bases to trimming and J lost 8 bases; unmatched junction nucleotides: 10. The CDR3 has 14 residues. For the CDR3, the DNA is TGTGCCAGCAGCCCGACAGGGGTCGATGGAGGCTACACCTTC. Translating gives CASSPTGVDGGYTF.